The rows below give T cell receptor beta chains drawn from one sample of a study of blood T cells in healthy people across ages. TCRdb processed the 5' RACE reads anew with MiXCR; each CDR3 protein has one entry. The table has about 1.8 million distinct CDR3 sequences, 40% to 55% seen once. The sequenced sample consisted of blood. The receptors originated from a woman aged 40 to 50 in good health. CDR3s include the opening cysteine and the closing phenylalanine or tryptophan. A D gene is named only where the DNA matches it firmly. The size field is filled for only some rows; it gives once, few, many or a size class.

V gene	J gene	D gene	clone size	CDR3 DNA	CDR3 protein
TRBV7-2	TRBJ2-5	TRBD1	.	TGTGCCAGCAGCTTAGTGGGACAGCCTGAAGAGACCCAGTACTTC	CASSLVGQPEETQYF
TRBV24-1	TRBJ2-3	.	.	TGTGCCACCAGTGTTAGGGGGGGGAAAATCACAGATACGCAGTATTTT	CATSVRGGKITDTQYF
TRBV5-1	TRBJ2-1	.	few	TGCGCCAGCAGCTTGATGATCTGGGGGGGGGCCTATGGTGATGAGCAGTTCTTC	CASSLMIWGGAYGDEQFF
TRBV14	TRBJ2-7	TRBD2	.	TGTGCCAGCAGCCAAGGACGGGGGGGCCTCGAGCAGTACTTC	CASSQGRGGLEQYF
TRBV5-6	TRBJ2-1	.	.	TGTGCCAGCAGCTTGGACAGGCGAAGTGATGAGCAGTTCTTC	CASSLDRRSDEQFF
TRBV20-1	TRBJ1-6	TRBD1	.	TGCAGTGCTAGAGATGGGACAGGGGGCGCAACTTCACCCCTCCACTTT	CSARDGTGGATSPLHF
TRBV4-2	TRBJ2-3	.	few	TGTGCCAGCAGCCAGGAAGCACCTCTTGGCACAGATACGCAGTATTTT	CASSQEAPLGTDTQYF
TRBV28	TRBJ1-5	TRBD1	.	TGTGCCAGCAGGGGGACAGGGGAGGGCAATCAGCCCCAGCATTTT	CASRGTGEGNQPQHF
TRBV28	TRBJ2-7	TRBD1	few	TGTGCCCTTCTCGGGACAGGGTTCTCCGAGCAGTACTTC	CALLGTGFSEQYF
TRBV7-9	TRBJ2-1	.	.	TGTGCCAGCCGGGACCCAAGCTCCTACAATGAGCAGTTCTTC	CASRDPSSYNEQFF
TRBV7-9	TRBJ1-5	.	few	TGTGCCAGCAGCCAGAGTCTGGGGGACAATCAGCCCCAGCATTTT	CASSQSLGDNQPQHF
TRBV5-1	TRBJ2-5	.	.	TGCGCCAGCAGCTTGGGTTCGATGGGGAACCAAGAGACCCAGTACTTC	CASSLGSMGNQETQYF
TRBV20-1	TRBJ2-1	.	.	TGCAGTGCTTCACGGGGGGCCCGCCTTCATTACAATGAGCAGTTCTTC	CSASRGARLHYNEQFF
TRBV20-1	TRBJ2-3	.	.	TGCAGCGCAATTGAGACAGATACGCAGTATTTT	CSAIETDTQYF
TRBV20-1	TRBJ2-3	.	.	TGCAGTGCTAGAGATCCGGTCACAGATACGCAGTATTTT	CSARDPVTDTQYF
TRBV6-1	TRBJ2-3	.	few	TGTGCCAGCAGTGAGTCCTACCCCCTGCGCACAGATACGCAGTATTTT	CASSESYPLRTDTQYF
TRBV6-5	TRBJ2-5	.	.	TGTGCCAGCAGTACTAGCGGCCACGGGAGGGGGCGGGAGACCCAGTACTTC	CASSTSGHGRGRETQYF
TRBV20-1	TRBJ2-7	.	few	TGCAGTGCTAGAGGGGACACAAACTACGAGCAGTACTTC	CSARGDTNYEQYF
TRBV12-3/TRBV12-4	TRBJ2-7	.	.	TGTGCCAGCAGTTCAATCCGGGACACCACCTACGAGCAGTACTTC	CASSSIRDTTYEQYF
TRBV29-1	TRBJ2-5	TRBD2	few	TGCAGCGCCTCAGCGGGGCCGTCCGGAGAGACCCAGTACTTC	CSASAGPSGETQYF
TRBV6-5	TRBJ2-6	TRBD1	.	TGTGCCAGCAGTTACTCGGGAGGTCACAGGGGGCGTGGGGCCAACGTCCTGACTTTC	CASSYSGGHRGRGANVLTF
TRBV7-9	TRBJ2-1	TRBD2	.	TGTGCCAGCAGGGAAAGCGGGGGCATAACTTGGAACAATGAGCAGTTCTTC	CASRESGGITWNNEQFF
TRBV20-1	TRBJ1-2	TRBD1	.	TGCAGTGCTACATACCCGGGACAGGGAAGCTACACCTTC	CSATYPGQGSYTF
TRBV2	TRBJ2-5	.	.	TGTGCCAGCAGAAAAAAATGGTTGAAGGCGACCCAGTACTTC	CASRKKWLKATQYF
TRBV5-1	TRBJ2-5	TRBD2	.	TGCGCCAGCAGTGGGCGGAAGCGGGGGTTAGAAGAGACCCAGTACTTC	CASSGRKRGLEETQYF
TRBV9	TRBJ2-1	.	.	TGTGCCAGCAGCCGAGAGGGGAGCTCCTACAATGAGCAGTTCTTC	CASSREGSSYNEQFF
TRBV10-3	TRBJ2-5	.	few	TGTGCCATCAGTGAGTCTCAGGCAGCTATAAAAGAGACCCAGTACTTC	CAISESQAAIKETQYF
TRBV25-1	TRBJ2-5	TRBD2	few	TGTGCCAGCAGTGAAAGGTGGGGACTAGCGGGGGGCCAAGAGACCCAGTACTTC	CASSERWGLAGGQETQYF
TRBV7-2	TRBJ2-1	.	few	TGTGCCAGCAGCTTAGACAGGGTCGTACTCGGGAATGAGCAGTTCTTC	CASSLDRVVLGNEQFF
TRBV20-1	TRBJ2-2	TRBD2	.	TGCAGTGCCCTGGGGGGGGAGGCCGGGGAGCTGTTTTTT	CSALGGEAGELFF
TRBV12-2	TRBJ2-3	.	.	TGTGCAAGTCGCTTTGGGAGATGGCTAGCAGATACGCAGTATTTT	CASRFGRWLADTQYF
TRBV5-5	TRBJ1-6	.	.	TGTGCCAGCAGCCTCCGGAGTGGGGGCAATGGTAATTCACCCCTCCACTTC	CASSLRSGGNGNSPLHF
TRBV10-2	TRBJ1-2	.	.	TGCGCCAGCAGTGAGTCAGTTGGGGTCTATGGCTACACCTTC	CASSESVGVYGYTF
TRBV5-1	TRBJ2-7	.	.	TGCGCCAGCAGCTCCCATCGCAGGGGCGCGTCCTACGAGCAGTACTTC	CASSSHRRGASYEQYF
TRBV5-1	TRBJ2-3	.	few	TGCGCCAGCAGAGAGGGGGCAGATACGCAGTATTTT	CASREGADTQYF
TRBV4-2	TRBJ2-7	TRBD1	.	TGTGCCAGCAGCCGGGGACAGGGGGTAGGCTACGAGCAGTACTTC	CASSRGQGVGYEQYF
TRBV7-2	TRBJ1-1	.	.	TGTGCCAGCGGTAAAGCTGCGGCTGTCACTGAAGCTTTCTTT	CASGKAAAVTEAFF
TRBV5-6	TRBJ2-7	TRBD1	.	TGTGCCAGCAGCCCACCGGACAGGGGGCTATCTAGCGAGCAGTACTTC	CASSPPDRGLSSEQYF
TRBV5-4	TRBJ2-5	.	few	TGTGCCAGCAGCCCCCCCGCTAGCGCAGAGACCCAGTACTTC	CASSPPASAETQYF
TRBV18	TRBJ2-3	.	.	TGTGCCAGCTCACCGACCCTGGGAGCCGTAAGAGAGCAGTATTTT	CASSPTLGAVREQYF
TRBV20-1	TRBJ2-1	TRBD2	few	TGCAGTGCTAGCGGGGGGGCTTCGGATGAGCAGTTCTTC	CSASGGASDEQFF
TRBV20-1	TRBJ2-5	TRBD2	few	TGCAGTGCCGGGGGCGGGGGGGCCGACGAGATAAAGACCCAGTACTTC	CSAGGGGADEIKTQYF
TRBV29-1	TRBJ1-5	TRBD1	few	TGCAGCGCCTACAGGGGGATTCAGCCCCAGCATTTT	CSAYRGIQPQHF
TRBV7-2	TRBJ2-5	.	few	TGTGCCAGCAGCCTAAGACAAAGAGTGTATGAGACCCAGTACTTC	CASSLRQRVYETQYF
TRBV20-1	TRBJ2-5	.	.	TGCAGTGCTTCCGGACAGACTTTCCAAGAGACCCAGTACTTC	CSASGQTFQETQYF
TRBV12-3/TRBV12-4	TRBJ2-1	.	many	TGTGCCAGCAGCTCCAATGAGCAGTTCTTC	CASSSNEQFF
TRBV7-2	TRBJ1-6	.	once	TGTGCCAGCAGCTTACGACGCAGCCTAAATTCACCCCTCCACTTT	CASSLRRSLNSPLHF
TRBV6-5	TRBJ1-4	.	.	TGTGCCAGCAGTTACTCGAACCGTGGCGGCAGATCTAATGAAAAACTGTTTTTT	CASSYSNRGGRSNEKLFF
TRBV19	TRBJ2-5	TRBD1	.	TGTGCCAGTAGTTCTTCCGGGACAGTGCCACAAGAGACCCAGTACTTC	CASSSSGTVPQETQYF
TRBV7-8	TRBJ2-3	.	few	TGTGCCAGCAGCCCCTACTATGATCGGGGAACTAGCACGGATACGCAGTATTTT	CASSPYYDRGTSTDTQYF
TRBV3-1	TRBJ2-1	.	.	TGTGCCAGCAGCCAAGAACTAGCTACCGAGCAGTTCTTC	CASSQELATEQFF
TRBV9	TRBJ2-3	TRBD2	.	TGTGCCAGCACCATAGACCCGGGGGGGAGCACAGATACGCAGTATTTT	CASTIDPGGSTDTQYF
TRBV20-1	TRBJ2-5	TRBD1	few	TGCAGTGCTGGGGACAGGCGAAGTGGGGAGACCCAGTACTTC	CSAGDRRSGETQYF